These 22 T cell receptor beta chains came from one sample sequenced in a study of molecular identifiers for immune sequencing clone quantification. In TCRdb, the PCR reads were re-called with MiXCR into one record per CDR3 protein. The data contain over 550,000 distinct CDR3 sequences, less than 30% of them singletons. The specimen sequenced was naive CD8+ T cells from blood, with Jurkat cell RNA spiked in. The sample's subset: FACS-sorted CD8+CD4-CCR7+CD45RA+ naive T cells. All receptors derive from a human donor in good health. Some libraries in this study had Jurkat cell RNA spiked in.

To note about this clonotype: At one boundary the junction diverges from the germline segment, which might be a read error. This chain uses TRBV7-2 with TRBJ2-3; TRBD2 is a possible D gene (7 bases). CDR3 length: 19 amino acids. Germline V CDR1 and CDR2: SGHTA, FQGNSA. The CDR3 coding sequence is TGTGCCAGCAGCTTAGGAGGGGCCCGGGGGGCCCTCTTTGGAGATACGCGGTATTTT. It encodes CASSLGGARGALFGDTRYF.

This clonotype was observed many times. V gene TRBV29-1 combines with J gene TRBJ1-1; 11 nucleotides align to TRBD1. V lost 6 bases to trimming and J lost 5 bases; unmatched junction nucleotides: 8. Germline loops: CDR1 SQVTM, CDR2 ANQGSEA. This CDR3 is built from 14 residues. DNA for the CDR3: TGCAGCGTCCACGCCGGGACAGGGGGAACTGAAGCTTTCTTT. Encoded protein: CSVHAGTGGTEAFF.

This clonotype was seen repeatedly, ten times or more. The chain carries TRBV6-2 or TRBV6-3 and TRBJ2-3, with no clear D. Deletions cut 6 bases from V and 4 bases from J, with 2 bases between. The CDR3 covers 10 residues. Germline assignment: CDR1 MNHEY and CDR2 SVGEGT. DNA of the CDR3: TGTGCCAGCAGGTCAGATACGCAGTATTTT. The encoded protein is CASRSDTQYF.

This clonotype was found many times. The chain joins TRBV12-5 to TRBJ1-5; D remains unclear. This CDR3 comprises 17 residues. Germline V lookup: CDR1 LGHNT, CDR2 FRNRAP. Trimming removed 3 bases from V and 0 bases from J, with 15 bases in between. The CDR3 loop is CASGFDPALYSNQPQHF. The CDR3 nucleotides are TGTGCTAGTGGTTTTGATCCCGCCTTGTATAGCAATCAGCCCCAGCATTTT.

This clonotype was seen ten or more times. The V call is TRBV20-1, the J call TRBJ2-7, with D possibly matching TRBD2 (6 bases). CDR1 is DFQATT and CDR2 is SNEGSKA in the germline V gene (reference sequence). Trimming stripped 6 bases from V and 2 bases from J, with 20 bases between. This CDR3 spans 15 amino acids. CDR3 DNA: TGCAGTGCGAAGGGGACTCTCCAAACTCCCTACGAGCAGTACTTC. It translates to CSAKGTLQTPYEQYF.

Turning to this clonotype: This may be a read error: a much more frequent sequence differs by one nucleotide. V usage is TRBV5-5 and J usage is TRBJ2-3, with D possibly matching TRBD2 (6 bases). This CDR3 comprises 15 residues. Germline V CDR1 and CDR2: SGHKS, YYEKEE (reference sequence). The CDR3 nucleotides are TGTGCCAGCAACTTGGAGGGGCCGTATCCAGATACGCAGTATTTT. Its protein product is CASNLEGPYPDTQYF.

This clonotype was observed once. Mismatch with germline at one junction end may stem from a read error. The chain carries TRBV27 and TRBJ2-3; 9 nucleotides match TRBD1. The CDR3 has 16 amino acids. CDR1 and CDR2 (germline): MNHEY, SMNVEV (reference sequence). Here the CDR3 reads CASSLMDRGNTDTQCF. DNA for the CDR3: TGTGCCAGCAGTTTAATGGACAGGGGTAACACAGATACGCAGTGTTTT.

This clonotype was counted only a few times. V and J are TRBV20-1 and TRBJ2-5; the D call may be TRBD1 or TRBD2 (5 bases each). Trimming took 0 bases from V and 2 from J, leaving 19 bases between them. This CDR3 contains 17 residues. The V gene's germline CDR1 is DFQATT and CDR2 SNEGSKA (reference sequence). The CDR3 bases are TGCAGTGCTAGAGAGAAGGGGTTGAGGGGCCGGCAAGAGACCCAGTACTTC. It is translated as CSAREKGLRGRQETQYF.

This clonotype was seen a handful of times. The rearrangement links TRBV7-9 to TRBJ2-3, with 7 bases fitting TRBD2. This CDR3 has 13 amino acids. Germline V gene data show CDR1 as SEHNR and CDR2 as FQNEAQ (reference sequence). Losses at the gene ends were 4 bases for V and 6 bases for J; bases not matched to a gene: 4. The CDR3 here is CASSSPGGDTQYF. Written as DNA, the CDR3 is TGTGCCAGCAGCTCCCCGGGGGGTGATACGCAGTATTTT.

CDR3 in amino acids: CASSLIAGVSGELFF. CDR3 nucleotides: TGTGCCAGCAGTTTAATAGCGGGAGTTTCCGGGGAGCTGTTTTTT. This chain connects TRBV28 to TRBJ2-2, with 9 positions matching TRBD2. The CDR3 has 15 residues. The germline CDR1 and CDR2 sequences are MDHEN and SYDVKM. V lost 2 bases to trimming and J lost 6 bases; unmatched junction nucleotides: 4.

With regard to this clonotype: It may be a read error: a sequence one base away is much more abundant. Because the CDR3 is missing its conserved closing phenylalanine or tryptophan, this is likely a read error. The CDR3 DNA sequence: TGTGCCAGCAGTCCAGGATTTAGCAATCAGCCCCAGCATTTA. Protein sequence: CASSPGFSNQPQHL. This rearrangement joins TRBV27 to TRBJ1-5; unclear D gene. Germline assignment: CDR1 MNHEY and CDR2 SMNVEV (reference sequence). The CDR3 runs 14 residues. Trimming cost V 5 bases and J 0 bases, with 8 bases left between them.

Ten or more counts support this clonotype. The gene calls are TRBV10-3 and TRBJ2-4; no clear D. Germline lookup yields CDR1 ENHRY and CDR2 SYGVKD. Trimming removed 3 bases from V and 12 bases from J, with 9 bases in between. CDR3 length equals 11 residues. The CDR3 is CAISDGGTQYF. The CDR3 coding sequence is TGTGCCATCAGTGACGGCGGCACTCAGTACTTC.

This clonotype was seen repeatedly, ten times or more. The genes are TRBV10-2 and TRBJ1-1; D unclear. V was clipped by 6 bases and J by 0 bases, with 11 bases between them. The CDR3 loop spans 14 amino acids. Germline CDR1 reads WSHSY; CDR2 reads SAAADI. The CDR3 region is CASSDYTMNTEAFF. Written as DNA, the CDR3 is TGCGCCAGCAGCGACTACACAATGAACACTGAAGCTTTCTTT.

This clonotype was seen many times. This chain joins TRBV12-3 or TRBV12-4 and TRBJ2-2, with D unresolved. The CDR3 is 14 residues long. V dropped 4 bases and J dropped 7 bases, with 13 bases sitting between them. The chain's CDR3 is CASSYVVGVGELFF. The CDR3 nucleotides read TGTGCCAGCAGTTACGTAGTTGGGGTCGGGGAGCTGTTTTTT.

This clonotype has a count of ten or more. The chain joins TRBV5-4 to TRBJ2-7; 9 positions match TRBD1. The CDR3 is 15 residues long. Germline loops: CDR1 SGHNT, CDR2 YYREEE (reference sequence). V lost 4 bases to trimming and J lost 2 bases; unmatched junction nucleotides: 7. CDR3 region: CASSPFGQGTYEQYF. As DNA, the CDR3 is TGTGCCAGCAGCCCCTTCGGACAGGGGACCTACGAGCAGTACTTC.

This clonotype was detected only a few times. The V and J genes are TRBV10-2 and TRBJ2-5, with TRBD1 as a possible D gene (6 bases). The germline V gene has CDR1 WSHSY and CDR2 SAAADI. Trimming cost V 2 bases and J 4 bases, with 8 bases left between them. CDR3 length: 13 amino acids. Written as DNA, the CDR3 is TGCGCCAGCAGTGAGGGACAGTTAGAGACCCAGTACTTC. The encoded protein is CASSEGQLETQYF.

In this sample, this clonotype turned up many times. The V gene is TRBV27, the J gene TRBJ2-3, with 7 bases aligning to TRBD1. The CDR3 runs to 14 residues. V lost 2 bases, J lost 6 bases, and 5 bases stayed unmatched. The germline CDR1 and CDR2 sequences are MNHEY and SMNVEV (reference sequence). The CDR3 here is CASSLRQGPDTQYF. CDR3 sequence (DNA): TGTGCCAGCAGTTTAAGACAGGGACCCGATACGCAGTATTTT.

The V and J genes are TRBV7-9 and TRBJ2-7; the D is unclear. CDR3 length equals 12 residues. CDR1 and CDR2 (germline): SEHNR, FQNEAQ (reference sequence). Trimming took off 1 base at V and 5 bases at J, with 6 bases between the two ends. CDR3 DNA: TGTGCCAGCAGCTTAGACTATGACGAGCAGTACTTC. Translated: CASSLDYDEQYF.

As to this clonotype: One end of the junction fails to match germline, which may point to a read error. The chain is built from TRBV19 and TRBJ2-7; 11 bases align to TRBD2. CDR1 LNHDA and CDR2 SQIVND come from the germline V gene (reference sequence). CDR3 length equals 15 residues. CDR3 protein: CASSIAGGHSYEQYF. In DNA form, the CDR3 reads TGTGCCAGTAGCATAGCGGGAGGGCACTCCTACGAGCAGTACTTC.

On this clonotype itself: Relative to the germline gene, one junction end is altered; a read error may explain this. The DNA for the CDR3 is TGCGCCAGCAGCCGTCCCCACGGGGCGAACATTGAAGCTTTCTTT. Translation gives CASSRPHGANIEAFF. The chain recombines TRBV4-3 with TRBJ1-1; D may be TRBD1 (5 bases). This CDR3 region has 15 residues. Germline V CDR1 and CDR2: LGHNA, YSLEER.

As concerns this clonotype: Mismatch with germline at one junction end may stem from a read error. This rearrangement joins TRBV12-3 or TRBV12-4 to TRBJ2-1; D remains ambiguous. The CDR3 sequence is 13 residues long. The CDR3 loop is CASSLEIPYEQSF. In DNA form, the CDR3 reads TGTGCCAGCAGTTTAGAGATCCCATACGAGCAGTCCTTC.

This rearrangement joins TRBV20-1 to TRBJ1-5; D perhaps matches TRBD1 (5 bases). V lost 0 bases and J 5 bases, leaving 14 bases between the germline ends. The length of the CDR3 is 15 residues. Germline V CDR1 and CDR2: DFQATT, SNEGSKA (reference sequence). This chain's CDR3 is CSARDTMGPDQPQHF. The CDR3 bases are TGCAGTGCTAGAGACACAATGGGGCCGGATCAGCCCCAGCATTTT.